The clone carrying this TCR beta chain was observed a few times. As yet, its antigen is unknown. Libraries were prepared by immunoSEQ multiplex PCR; TCRdb keeps only in-frame clonotypes and omits some of them. The sample contains tens of thousands of clones, roughly nine tenths of which appear only once. With autoimmune disease history or systemic immunosuppression, patients were excluded. Deletions cut 3 bases from V and 8 bases from J, with 13 bases between. Germline V gives CDR1 SGHTA, CDR2 FQGNSA. The CDR3 length is 13 residues. The data were obtained in a study of OX40 agonist ivuxolimab in advanced cancers. Findings and caveats of the study: Clonal expansion in partial responders at 0.1-3.0 mg/kg ranked among the lowest. In CD8+ T cells, expanded clones were on average more numerous than in CD4+.

This receptor was taken from an adult with an advanced solid tumor such as melanoma, head and neck, liver or kidney cancer. Material: CD4+ or CD8+ T cells sorted from blood, obtained in a trial of the OX40 agonist ivuxolimab. This chain links TRBV7-2 with TRBJ1-2; possible D gene TRBD1, 5 bases. CDR3 in DNA: TGTGCCAGCAGCTTTCCCCCGGGGGTCGGCTACACCTTC. It encodes CASSFPPGVGYTF.